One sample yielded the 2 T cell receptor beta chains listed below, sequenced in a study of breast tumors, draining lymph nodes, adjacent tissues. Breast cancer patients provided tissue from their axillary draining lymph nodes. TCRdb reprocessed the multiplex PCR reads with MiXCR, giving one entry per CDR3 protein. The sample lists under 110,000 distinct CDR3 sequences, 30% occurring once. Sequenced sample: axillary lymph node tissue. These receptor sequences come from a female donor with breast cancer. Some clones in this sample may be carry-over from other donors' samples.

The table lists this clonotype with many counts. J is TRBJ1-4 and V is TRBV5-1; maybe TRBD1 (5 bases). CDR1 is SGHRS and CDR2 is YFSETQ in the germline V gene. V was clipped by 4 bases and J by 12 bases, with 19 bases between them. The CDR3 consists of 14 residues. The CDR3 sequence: CASSLYGGRGELFF. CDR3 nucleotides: TGCGCCAGCAGCCTTTACGGGGGTCGGGGGGAACTGTTTTTT.

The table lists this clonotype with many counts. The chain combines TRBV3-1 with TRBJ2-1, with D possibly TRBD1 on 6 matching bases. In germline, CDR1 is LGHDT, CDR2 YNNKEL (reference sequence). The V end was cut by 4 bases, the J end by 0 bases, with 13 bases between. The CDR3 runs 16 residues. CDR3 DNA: TGTGCCAGCAGCCGGCGAACAGGGAGCTCCTACAATGAGCAGTTCTTC. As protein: CASSRRTGSSYNEQFF.